This TCR beta chain was retrieved from a study of T cells in Graves' hyperthyroidism and ophthalmopathy. This clonotype was recorded many times. Amplification yielded TCR beta CDR3 regions, with RNA transcripts as the source. The HTBI primer set was used in a first-round RT-PCR of the TCR CDR3. One entry per CDR3 protein, called by TCRdb with MiXCR from the multiplex PCR reads. Of 300,000 to 450,000 distinct CDR3 sequences listed, around 16% are singletons. The sequenced sample consisted of blood. This TCR derives from a woman younger than 35 with Graves' hyperthyroidism that later progressed to Graves' ophthalmopathy.

The CDR3 DNA follows: TGTGCCAGCAGGACCGGGACAGGGATGGGCACAGATACGCAGTATTTT. Its protein product is CASRTGTGMGTDTQYF. The chain couples TRBV6-1 to TRBJ2-3; 9 bases fit TRBD1. The CDR3 covers 16 residues. CDR1 and CDR2 from the germline V gene are MNHNS and SASEGT. V lost 6 bases, J lost 1 base, and 8 bases stayed unmatched.